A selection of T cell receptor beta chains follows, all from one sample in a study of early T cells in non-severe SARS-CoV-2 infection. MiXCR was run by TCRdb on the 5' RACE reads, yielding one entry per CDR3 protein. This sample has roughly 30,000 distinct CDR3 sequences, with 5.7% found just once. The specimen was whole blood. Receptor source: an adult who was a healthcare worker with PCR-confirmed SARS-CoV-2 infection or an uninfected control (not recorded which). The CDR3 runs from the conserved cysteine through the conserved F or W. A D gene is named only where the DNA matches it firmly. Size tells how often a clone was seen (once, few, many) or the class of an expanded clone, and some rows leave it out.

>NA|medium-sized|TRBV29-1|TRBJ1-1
TGCAGGGCGGGTAGCCACACTGAAGCTTTCTTT
CRAGSHTEAFF
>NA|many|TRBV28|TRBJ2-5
TGTGCCAGCAGTTTTGGGGGCGACCAAGAGACCCAGTACTTC
CASSFGGDQETQYF
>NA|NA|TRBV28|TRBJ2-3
TGTGCCAGCAGTCTCCTCACTCTCAACACAGATACGCAGTATTTT
CASSLLTLNTDTQYF
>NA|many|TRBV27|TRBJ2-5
TGTGCCAGCAGTTTAAGACACCCGGCCTCGGAGACCCAGTACTTC
CASSLRHPASETQYF
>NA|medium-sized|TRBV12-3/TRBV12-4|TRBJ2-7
TGTGCCAGCAGTCCACGTAGGTCTGACGAGCAGTACTTC
CASSPRRSDEQYF
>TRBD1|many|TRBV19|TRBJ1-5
TGTGCCAGTAGTTCCGACAGGGTAGGCAATCAGCCCCAGCATTTT
CASSSDRVGNQPQHF
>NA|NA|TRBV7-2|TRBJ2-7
TGTGCCAGCAGCTTAGGCGGGGCCGGCTCCTACGAGCAGTACTTC
CASSLGGAGSYEQYF
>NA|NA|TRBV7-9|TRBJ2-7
TGTGCCAGCAGCTCCGGGACAACCGGAAAGCAGTACTTC
CASSSGTTGKQYF
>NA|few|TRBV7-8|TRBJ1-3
TGTGCCAGCAGCACCACAATAAGGGACACCATATATTTT
CASSTTIRDTIYF
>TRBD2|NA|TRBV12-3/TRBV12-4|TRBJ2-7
TGTGCCAGCAGTAGCGGGGGCACATTCTACGAGCAGTACTTC
CASSSGGTFYEQYF
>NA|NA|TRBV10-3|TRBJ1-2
TGTGCCACTGCAGGATTGCTAACTCGGGGCTACACCTTC
CATAGLLTRGYTF
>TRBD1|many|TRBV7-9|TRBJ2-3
TGTGCCAGCAGCGTGGGACAGACCTTCACAGATACGCAGTATTTT
CASSVGQTFTDTQYF
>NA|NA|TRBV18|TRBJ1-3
TGTGCCAGCTCCCCCCCACAGGGACGGTCCGGAAACACCATATATTTT
CASSPPQGRSGNTIYF
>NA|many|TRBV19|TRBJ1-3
TGTGCCAGTAGTTCGAAGGGCCCAGGTGGAAACACCATATATTTT
CASSSKGPGGNTIYF
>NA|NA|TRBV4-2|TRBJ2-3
TGTGCCAGCAGCCGGGAACAGAGTCCAGATACGCAGTATTTT
CASSREQSPDTQYF
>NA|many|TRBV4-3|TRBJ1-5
TGCGCCAGCAGCCAGGGTATCAGCGGCAATCAGCCCCAGCATTTT
CASSQGISGNQPQHF
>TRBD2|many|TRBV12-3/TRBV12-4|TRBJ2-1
TGTGCCAGCAGCCCGCGGGGGGGCCGGGGTAATGAGCAGTTCTTC
CASSPRGGRGNEQFF
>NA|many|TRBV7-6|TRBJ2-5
TGTGCCAGCAGCTTAGAAGCGGCCTACGAAGAGACCCAGTACTTC
CASSLEAAYEETQYF
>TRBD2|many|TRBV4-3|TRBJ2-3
TGCGCCAGCAGCCAAGAACGTGCAGCGGGGGGTGCAGATACGCAGTATTTT
CASSQERAAGGADTQYF
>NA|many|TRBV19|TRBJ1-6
TGTGCCAGTAGTATCGAGTCCGGGGGCGCTCATTCACCCCTCCACTTT
CASSIESGGAHSPLHF
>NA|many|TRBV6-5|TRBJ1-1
TGTGCCAGCAGCCAAACCCCCCTGGGGAACACTGAAGCTTTCTTT
CASSQTPLGNTEAFF
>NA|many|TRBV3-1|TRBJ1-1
TGTGCCAGCAGCCAAGATCATATGGACACTGAAGCTTTCTTT
CASSQDHMDTEAFF
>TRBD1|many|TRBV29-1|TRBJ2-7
TGCAGCGTCCCCGGGACAGACTCCTACGAGCAGTACTTC
CSVPGTDSYEQYF
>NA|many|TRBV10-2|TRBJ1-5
TGCGCCAGCAGATGGGACGGGCTTAGCAATCAGCCCCAGCATTTT
CASRWDGLSNQPQHF
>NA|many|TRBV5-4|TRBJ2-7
TGTGCCAGCAGAGAACAGACCAGCTACTTGAAGCAGTACTTC
CASREQTSYLKQYF
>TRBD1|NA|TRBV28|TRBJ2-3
TGTGCCAGCAGACGACAGGGGGCGGATACGCAGTATTTT
CASRRQGADTQYF
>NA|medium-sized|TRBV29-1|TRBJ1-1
TGCAGCGTACTGCCGACCTTCTGGGGCACTGAAGCTTTCTTT
CSVLPTFWGTEAFF
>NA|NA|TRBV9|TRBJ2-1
TGTGCCAGCAGCGTGTCTCTTGGTGATAGCTCCTACAATGAGCAGTTCTTC
CASSVSLGDSSYNEQFF
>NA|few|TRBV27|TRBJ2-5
TGTGCCAGCAGTTTCAGGGTTTTAGAGACCCAGTACTTC
CASSFRVLETQYF
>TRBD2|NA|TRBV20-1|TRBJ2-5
TGCAGTGAAATAGGCGGGGGACCGCAGGAGACCCAGTACTTC
CSEIGGGPQETQYF
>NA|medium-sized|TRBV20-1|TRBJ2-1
TGCAGTGCTAGGAAGGGGGTCAATGAGCAGTTCTTC
CSARKGVNEQFF
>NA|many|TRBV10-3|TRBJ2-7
TGTGCCATCTCCGGGGCCTACTACGAGCAGTACTTC
CAISGAYYEQYF
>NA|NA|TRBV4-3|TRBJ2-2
TGCGCCAGCAGCCAAGTGGGAGTCACCGGGGAGCTGTTTTTT
CASSQVGVTGELFF
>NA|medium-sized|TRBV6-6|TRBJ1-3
TGTGCCAGCAGTTACGGATCAGGGACATGGTATTTT
CASSYGSGTWYF
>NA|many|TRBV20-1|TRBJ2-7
TGCAGTGCTAGCGGGGGTACCTACGAGCAGTACTTC
CSASGGTYEQYF
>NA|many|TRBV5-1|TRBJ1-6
TGCGCCAGCAGCTTGGAAACAGTGCGGAATTCACCCCTCCACTTT
CASSLETVRNSPLHF
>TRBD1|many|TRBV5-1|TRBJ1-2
TGCGCCAGCAGCTTGGGGGACAGGGACTATGGCTACACCTTC
CASSLGDRDYGYTF
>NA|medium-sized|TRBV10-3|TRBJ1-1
TGTGCCATCAGTGAGTCGGGGGGGAGGAACACTGAAGCTTTCTTT
CAISESGGRNTEAFF
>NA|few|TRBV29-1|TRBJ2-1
TGCAGCGTTGAGCCCCAGGAGGCCTACAATGAGCAGTTCTTC
CSVEPQEAYNEQFF
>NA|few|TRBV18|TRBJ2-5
TGTGCCAGCTCCCCTCCCGAGACCCAGTACTTC
CASSPPETQYF
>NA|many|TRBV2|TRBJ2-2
TGTGCCAGCAGTGATACAGGGACCACCGGGGAGCTGTTTTTT
CASSDTGTTGELFF
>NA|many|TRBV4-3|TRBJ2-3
TGCGCCAGCAGCCAAGATTTTAGGGTGCATACGCAGTATTTT
CASSQDFRVHTQYF
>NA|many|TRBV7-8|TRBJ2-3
TGTGCCAGCAGCCCTCGGGGCCGCACAGATACGCAGTATTTT
CASSPRGRTDTQYF
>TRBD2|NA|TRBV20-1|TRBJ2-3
TGCAGTGCTACCCTCCAGCGGGATAGCACAGATACGCAGTATTTT
CSATLQRDSTDTQYF
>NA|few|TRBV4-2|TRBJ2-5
TGTGCCAGCAGCCAAGAACTCGGCCTAGTGGTTGGAGAGACCCAGTACTTC
CASSQELGLVVGETQYF
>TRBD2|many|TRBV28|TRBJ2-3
TGTGCCAGCAGTTTTCTCAGCGGGGGTGGCACAGATACGCAGTATTTT
CASSFLSGGGTDTQYF
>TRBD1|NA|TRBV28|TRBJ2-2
TGTGCCAGCAGTCCAACAGGGGACACCGGGGAGCTGTTTTTT
CASSPTGDTGELFF
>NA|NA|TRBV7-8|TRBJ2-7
TGTGCCAGCAGCCAAGCCCCCCGCGCCCACTACGAGCAGTACTTC
CASSQAPRAHYEQYF
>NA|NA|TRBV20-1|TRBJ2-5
TGCAGTACCGGGGGGCCGTACCAAGAGACCCAGTACTTC
CSTGGPYQETQYF
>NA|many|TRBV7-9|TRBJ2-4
TGTGCCAGCAGCTCCTACCGGGGGCTAGCCAAAAACATTCAGTACTTC
CASSSYRGLAKNIQYF
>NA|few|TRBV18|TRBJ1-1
TGTGCCAGCTCACTTATCTCCGGGACGGCTTTGAACACTGAAGCTTTCTTT
CASSLISGTALNTEAFF
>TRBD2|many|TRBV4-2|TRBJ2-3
TGTGCCAGCAGCTTAACTCTACGGGGGGACGCAGATACGCAGTATTTT
CASSLTLRGDADTQYF
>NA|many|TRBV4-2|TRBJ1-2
TGTGCCAGCAGCCAAGACTATGGCTACACCTTC
CASSQDYGYTF
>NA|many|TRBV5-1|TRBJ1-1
TGCGCCAGCAGCTTTTGGGGGACGAACACTGAAGCTTTCTTT
CASSFWGTNTEAFF
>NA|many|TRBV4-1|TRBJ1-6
TGCGCCAGCAGCCAAGATAGGCAGCCGAATTCACCCCTCCACTTT
CASSQDRQPNSPLHF